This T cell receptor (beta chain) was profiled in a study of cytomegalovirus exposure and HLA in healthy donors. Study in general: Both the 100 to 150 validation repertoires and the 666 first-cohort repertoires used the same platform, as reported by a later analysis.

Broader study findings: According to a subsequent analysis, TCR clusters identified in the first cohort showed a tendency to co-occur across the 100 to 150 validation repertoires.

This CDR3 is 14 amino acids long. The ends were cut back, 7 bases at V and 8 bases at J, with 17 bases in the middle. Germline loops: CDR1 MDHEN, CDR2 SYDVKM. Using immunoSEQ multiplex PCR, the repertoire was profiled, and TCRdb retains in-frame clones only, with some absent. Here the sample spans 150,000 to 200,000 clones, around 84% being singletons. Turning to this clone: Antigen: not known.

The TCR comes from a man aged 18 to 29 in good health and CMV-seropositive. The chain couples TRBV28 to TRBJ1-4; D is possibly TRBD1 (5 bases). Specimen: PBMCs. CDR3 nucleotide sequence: TGTGCCAGCAAAGGGGCAGGCAGTCAGGAAAAACTGTTTTTT. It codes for CASKGAGSQEKLFF. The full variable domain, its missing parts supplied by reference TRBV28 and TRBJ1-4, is DVKVTQSSRYLVKRTGEKVFLECVQDMDHENMFWYRQDPGLGLRLIYFSYDVKMKEKGDIPEGYSVSREKKERFSLILESASTNQTSMYLCASKGAGSQEKLFFGSGTQLSVL.